Detailed here is one TCR beta chain. As yet, its antigen is unknown. Measured with immunoSEQ multiplex PCR; TCRdb has only the in-frame clones, and not every one. The sample has some 45,000 clones, 76% seen once; the top ten hold approximately 8%. This entry is derived from a study of radiotherapy plus CTLA-4 blockade in lung cancer. Study conclusions and caveats: Increased serum interferon-beta after radiation also reportedly predicted response strongly. Clones derived from tumor TCRs expanded in blood after radiotherapy plus ipilimumab.

CDR3 size: 12 residues. CDR1 and CDR2 (germline): MDHEN, SYDVKM. Trimming cost V 6 bases and J 9 bases, with 14 bases left between them. The clonotype comes from a human donor with non-small cell lung cancer who had stable disease on radiotherapy plus ipilimumab. Sample: peripheral blood, taken from a patient treated with radiotherapy plus ipilimumab. V and J are TRBV28 and TRBJ1-2; the D gene is possibly TRBD1 (6 bases). CDR3 DNA sequence: TGTGCCAGCAGAGAACCTACAGGGCGCTACACCTTC. It translates to CASREPTGRYTF.